Sequencing of this T cell receptor (beta chain) was carried out in a study of T cells in Graves' hyperthyroidism and ophthalmopathy. The source material, RNA transcripts, was used to amplify TCR beta CDR3 regions. The TCR CDR3 first-round RT-PCR relied on the HTBI primer set. MiXCR, run by TCRdb on the multiplex PCR reads, gives a single entry per CDR3 protein. Here the sample spans a few hundred thousand distinct CDR3 sequences, 15% to 18% being singletons. This clonotype was picked up many times. Based on clinical symptoms, serum thyroxine and TRAb, thyroid ultrasound and orbital computed tomography, diagnoses were reached. The authors obtained PBMCs from roughly 9.7 ml of fresh peripheral blood. Germline-derived CDR1 and CDR2 are DFQATT and SNEGSKA (reference sequence). CDR3 length: 15 residues. J gave up 9 bases and V 0 bases, and 11 bases lay outside the gene matches.

The TCR originated in a woman under 30 with Graves' hyperthyroidism. The material sequenced was blood. The chain uses TRBV20-1 and TRBJ2-7, with 10 positions matching TRBD2. The CDR3 DNA follows: TGCAGTGCTAGAGATCTCACTAGCGGGGCCTTCGGGCAGTACTTC. This sequence encodes CSARDLTSGAFGQYF.